The subject of this entry is one TCR beta chain. Its cognate antigen is unknown. Assay: immunoSEQ multiplex PCR; the TCRdb copy retains only in-frame clones and omits some. The sample has roughly 47,000 clones; approximately 94% are singletons. This sample was included in a study of cytomegalovirus exposure and HLA in healthy donors. Study overall: The 90 to 150 validation repertoires and the roughly 680 first-cohort repertoires shared a platform, a later analysis reported. Points from the study as a whole: A subsequent analysis found that TCR clusters from the first cohort also tended to co-occur in the 120 or so validation repertoires, with under 95% of cluster scores above 0. Overall, around 150 TCR beta chains were annotated as cytomegalovirus-associated.

This CDR3 spans 12 amino acids. Germline V gives CDR1 MDHEN, CDR2 SYDVKM. The germline V and J ends were trimmed by 2 bases and 5 bases, with 3 bases remaining between them. This sequence joins TRBV28 and TRBJ2-2, with D uncertain. The clonotype was recovered from a woman younger than 35 in good health and CMV-seronegative. The sample taken for sequencing was PBMCs. The chain's CDR3 is CASSLLTGELFF. The DNA for the CDR3 is TGTGCCAGCAGTTTACTTACCGGGGAGCTGTTTTTT.